The 23 T cell receptor beta chains presented below share a single source sample, sequenced in a study of shared clonotypes between healthy human individuals. Using immunoSEQ multiplex PCR, the repertoire was profiled, and TCRdb retains in-frame clones only, with some absent. The sample consists of 1,400,000 or so clones, approximately 98.5% of them appearing once. Sequencing was performed on naive CD4+ T cells sorted from blood. Subset meaning: CD45RA+ positively selected. The origin of the receptors is a man aged 30 to 45 in good health.

This chain connects TRBV28 to TRBJ2-7; TRBD1 might be the D (5 bases). CDR3 size: 13 residues. V gave up 3 bases and J gave up 5 bases, with 11 bases separating them. The germline gives CDR1 MDHEN, CDR2 SYDVKM. The CDR3 spells CASSLMGQDEQYF. The CDR3 DNA follows: TGTGCCAGCAGTTTGATGGGGCAGGACGAGCAGTACTTC. Together with reference TRBV28 and TRBJ2-7, the CDR3 gives the full variable domain: DVKVTQSSRYLVKRTGEKVFLECVQDMDHENMFWYRQDPGLGLRLIYFSYDVKMKEKGDIPEGYSVSREKKERFSLILESASTNQTSMYLCASSLMGQDEQYFGPGTRLTVT.

The genes are TRBV4-1 and TRBJ2-3, with TRBD2 matching 8 bases. There are 14 residues in the CDR3. V lost 2 bases and J lost 5; bases outside the gene matches: 3. Germline CDR1 is MGHRA and CDR2 is YSYEKL. The CDR3 spells CASSQLREEDTQYF. DNA for the CDR3: TGCGCCAGCAGCCAATTGCGGGAGGAAGATACGCAGTATTTT.

The chain employs TRBV7-2 and TRBJ2-7, with 13 bases identical to TRBD2. Germline V gene lookup returns CDR1 SGHTA and CDR2 FQGNSA. V was clipped by 4 bases and J by 5 bases; unmatched bases: 5. The CDR3 is 15 amino acids. For the CDR3, the DNA is TGTGCCAGCAGCTATACCGGGACTAGCGGGAACGAGCAGTACTTC. It codes for CASSYTGTSGNEQYF.

CDR3 nucleotides: TGTGCCTACAAGAGATCTGGGGCCAACGTCCTGACTTTC. Protein product: CAYKRSGANVLTF. The V gene is TRBV25-1, the J gene TRBJ2-6, with D hard to call. CDR3 length: 13 amino acids. V dropped 11 bases and J dropped 1 base, with 9 bases sitting between them. Germline V gives CDR1 MGHDK, CDR2 SYGVNS.

The chain carries TRBV18 and TRBJ2-5; no clear D gene. V was clipped by 3 bases and J by 5 bases, with 13 bases between them. The CDR3 runs to 14 residues. Germline values: CDR1 KGHSH, CDR2 LQKENI. The CDR3 region has the DNA TGTGCCAGCTCACCGCTCGTAAAGGCTGAGACCCAGTACTTC. This sequence encodes CASSPLVKAETQYF.

This clone was seen just once. V gene TRBV27 combines with J gene TRBJ2-7; perhaps TRBD2 as D (5 bases). The CDR3 has 14 amino acids. The V and J ends lost 3 bases and 2 bases respectively, with 11 bases between them. Germline V gene lookup returns CDR1 MNHEY and CDR2 SMNVEV (reference sequence). The CDR3 protein is CASSFTGEPYEQYF. CDR3 bases: TGTGCCAGCAGTTTTACCGGGGAACCCTACGAGCAGTACTTC.

The genes are TRBV5-1 and TRBJ2-5; 9 bases are shared with TRBD2. This CDR3 contains 15 residues. Germline assignment: CDR1 SGHRS and CDR2 YFSETQ. Trimming cost V 4 bases and J 2 bases; bases outside gene matches: 6. In DNA, the CDR3 is TGCGCCAGCAGCGGAACTAGCGGGCTACAAGAGACCCAGTACTTC. It specifies CASSGTSGLQETQYF.

This chain uses TRBV11-3 with TRBJ2-7; 7 nucleotides align to TRBD1. Trimming at V came to 1 base and at J to 0 bases, leaving 3 bases not matched to a gene. CDR1 and CDR2 from the germline V gene are SGHNT and YENEEA. The CDR3 runs to 15 residues. CDR3 region: CASSLATGSSYEQYF. CDR3 DNA: TGTGCCAGCAGCTTAGCGACAGGGAGCTCCTACGAGCAGTACTTC.

The chain links TRBV5-1 to TRBJ2-3; 12 nucleotides agree with TRBD1. Germline CDR1 and CDR2: SGHRS and YFSETQ. The CDR3 spans 17 residues. V lost 1 base and J lost 1; bases outside the gene matches: 4. CDR3 bases: TGCGCCAGCAGCTTGAGGGACAGGGGGCGCGGCACAGATACGCAGTATTTT. Encoded protein: CASSLRDRGRGTDTQYF. Full variable domain (remainder filled in from reference TRBV5-1 and TRBJ2-3): KAGVTQTPRYLIKTRGQQVTLSCSPISGHRSVSWYQQTPGQGLQFLFEYFSETQRNKGNFPGRFSGRQFSNSRSEMNVSTLELGDSALYLCASSLRDRGRGTDTQYFGPGTRLTVL.

This sequence joins TRBV7-8 and TRBJ2-7; 13 bases are a match to TRBD2. V shed 5 bases, J shed 7 bases, and the junction held 14 bases outside the gene matches. In germline, CDR1 is SGHVS, CDR2 FQNEAQ. The CDR3 is 17 residues long. CDR3 sequence: CASSGRELLAGGKEQYF. CDR3 DNA sequence: TGTGCCAGCAGCGGTCGAGAATTACTAGCGGGAGGGAAGGAGCAGTACTTC.

The chain couples TRBV5-5 to TRBJ2-7; maybe TRBD2 (6 bases). This CDR3 is built from 16 residues. Trimming pared 4 bases from V and 1 base from J, leaving 18 bases between. CDR1 is SGHKS and CDR2 is YYEKEE in the germline V gene (reference sequence). The CDR3 sequence is CASSPFSSGGSYEQYF. CDR3 coding DNA: TGTGCCAGCAGCCCCTTTAGCAGCGGAGGGTCCTACGAGCAGTACTTC.

The J gene is TRBJ2-1, the V gene TRBV11-3; perhaps TRBD2 as D (5 bases). Germline V gives CDR1 SGHNT, CDR2 YENEEA. This CDR3 has 13 amino acids. With 5 bases removed from V and 6 bases from J, the gap between germline ends came to 11 bases. The CDR3 sequence: CASSPGLPNEQFF. CDR3 DNA sequence: TGTGCCAGCAGCCCTGGACTCCCCAATGAGCAGTTCTTC.

V and J are TRBV11-2 and TRBJ2-7; no firm D call. The CDR3 totals 13 residues. Germline V gene sequence: CDR1 SGHAT, CDR2 FQNNGV. Trimming stripped 4 bases from V and 3 bases from J, with 10 bases between. CDR3 sequence (DNA): TGTGCCAGCAGCTCCCTTAGGGTCTACGAGCAGTACTTC. It translates to CASSSLRVYEQYF.

V is TRBV6-5 and J is TRBJ2-5, with D possibly matching TRBD1 (6 bases). Germline CDR1 and CDR2: MNHEY and SVGAGI. The CDR3 covers 16 residues. V was shortened by 0 bases and J by 5 bases, with 16 bases between the two germline ends. The CDR3 region is CASSYSVQAQGETQYF. The CDR3 DNA reads as TGTGCCAGCAGTTACTCAGTCCAGGCCCAGGGGGAGACCCAGTACTTC.

CDR3 sequence: CASSQKTGDTEAFF. In DNA form, the CDR3 reads TGTGCCAGCTCACAAAAGACAGGAGACACTGAAGCTTTCTTT. V usage is TRBV18 and J usage is TRBJ1-1; maybe TRBD1 (6 bases). This CDR3 comprises 14 residues. Deletions cut 4 bases from V and 3 bases from J, with 12 bases between. Germline V gene lookup returns CDR1 KGHSH and CDR2 LQKENI.

The gene calls are TRBV5-1 and TRBJ2-1; tentatively, D is TRBD2 (6 bases). CDR3 length equals 13 residues. The germline V gene encodes CDR1 SGHRS and CDR2 YFSETQ. With 5 bases removed from V and 8 bases from J, the gap between germline ends came to 14 bases. The CDR3 DNA reads TGCGCCAGCAGTTACGGGAGCGGGCATGAGCAGTTCTTC. Residues: CASSYGSGHEQFF.

The chain is built from TRBV15 and TRBJ2-1, with 13 bases aligning to TRBD2. Germline V CDR1 and CDR2: LNHNV, YYDKDF (reference sequence). With 1 base clipped from V and 7 bases from J, the junction kept 10 bases outside the gene matches. The CDR3 has 18 residues. The CDR3 sequence: CATSRGLAGGSKQNEQFF. The CDR3 DNA reads TGTGCCACCAGCAGAGGACTAGCGGGAGGTAGCAAGCAGAATGAGCAGTTCTTC.

V and J are TRBV5-1 and TRBJ2-3; 15 nucleotides agree with TRBD2. Per germline, CDR1 SGHRS and CDR2 YFSETQ. The CDR3 contains 18 residues. The V and J ends lost 4 bases and 4 bases, in that order; junction bases with no gene match: 10. CDR3 loop: CASSLGGLAGGVSDTQYF. In DNA form, the CDR3 reads TGCGCCAGCAGCCTGGGGGGACTAGCGGGAGGAGTTTCAGATACGCAGTATTTT.

This sequence joins TRBV15 and TRBJ2-3; D is undetermined. CDR1 and CDR2 (germline): LNHNV, YYDKDF (reference sequence). Trimming shortened V by 1 base and J by 13 bases, and 12 bases separated the two germline ends. This CDR3 region has 12 residues. CDR3 residues: CATSRGPDIKYF. The CDR3, as DNA: TGTGCCACCAGCAGAGGCCCCGACATCAAGTATTTT.

This clone is a singleton in its sample. The chain combines TRBV7-9 with TRBJ2-1; TRBD2 matches at 13 bases. The CDR3 length is 16 residues. The V segment lost 5 bases and the J segment 6 bases; nucleotides outside the gene matches: 7. The V gene's germline CDR1 is SEHNR and CDR2 FQNEAQ (reference sequence). CDR3 DNA: TGTGCCAGCAGCATAACAACTAGCGGGAGGGCCAATGAGCAGTTCTTC. This sequence encodes CASSITTSGRANEQFF.

V gene TRBV2 combines with J gene TRBJ2-7; TRBD1 might be the D (5 bases). CDR1 and CDR2 from the germline V gene are SNHLY and FYNNEI. This CDR3 has 12 amino acids. Between the trimmed V and J ends, which lost 11 bases and 0 bases, there was a span of 11 bases. The CDR3 DNA reads TGTGCCTGTACGACAGACTCCTACGAGCAGTACTTC. Its translation is CACTTDSYEQYF.

The V call is TRBV18, the J call TRBJ1-1; perhaps TRBD1 as D (6 bases). Trimming pared 3 bases from V and 0 bases from J, leaving 11 bases between. The CDR3 is 15 amino acids. Germline V gives CDR1 KGHSH, CDR2 LQKENI. In DNA, the CDR3 is TGTGCCAGCTCACCTAGGGGGGATGTGAACACTGAAGCTTTCTTT. Its protein is CASSPRGDVNTEAFF. The full variable domain, its missing parts supplied by reference TRBV18 and TRBJ1-1, is NAGVMQNPRHLVRRRGQEARLRCSPMKGHSHVYWYRQLPEEGLKFMVYLQKENIIDESGMPKERFSAEFPKEGPSILRIQQVVRGDSAAYFCASSPRGDVNTEAFFGQGTRLTVV.

The V and J genes are TRBV6-4 and TRBJ2-7, with 10 bases aligning to TRBD2. Germline assignment: CDR1 MRHNA and CDR2 SNTAGT. V dropped 4 bases and J dropped 6; count of bases not matched to a gene: 6. The CDR3 contains 14 residues. The CDR3 DNA sequence: TGTGCCAGCAGTGCCCTAGCGGGAGAAGGCGAGCAGTACTTC. It yields the protein CASSALAGEGEQYF.